One sample yielded the 17 T cell receptor beta chains listed below, sequenced in a study of T cells after yellow fever vaccination. TCRdb reprocessed the 5' RACE reads via MiXCR and lists one record per CDR3 protein. This table has about 580,000 distinct CDR3 sequences, about a sixth appearing once. Sequencing was performed on PBMCs, taken 5 to 6 days after the first yellow fever vaccination. The receptors were gathered from a young man who received the YFV17D yellow fever vaccine.

This clonotype was observed a handful of times. The V call is TRBV20-1, the J call TRBJ1-6; D not resolved. Per the germline V gene, CDR1 is DFQATT and CDR2 is SNEGSKA (reference sequence). The V gene lost 6 bases and the J gene lost 4 bases, with 19 bases spanning the gap. The CDR3 runs to 16 residues. As DNA, the CDR3 is TGCAGTGCCTGTGACACACCGGTCGGGTATAATTCACCCCTCCACTTT. Its protein is CSACDTPVGYNSPLHF.

The chain recombines TRBV12-3 or TRBV12-4 with TRBJ2-5, with 8 positions matching TRBD1. Losses at the gene ends were 4 bases for V and 1 base for J; bases not matched to a gene: 8. There are 16 residues in the CDR3. The CDR3 reads CASSSRTGLAQETQYF. CDR3 nucleotides: TGTGCCAGCAGTTCGAGGACAGGGTTGGCCCAAGAGACCCAGTACTTC.

This chain joins TRBV7-2 and TRBJ2-7; possible D gene TRBD1, 6 bases. V lost 6 bases, J lost 3 bases, and 12 bases lay in between. The CDR3 totals 13 residues. Germline assignment: CDR1 SGHTA and CDR2 FQGNSA. CDR3: CASSQGHYYEQYV. CDR3 DNA sequence: TGTGCCAGCAGTCAGGGGCATTACTACGAGCAGTACGTC.

The rearrangement links TRBV5-1 to TRBJ1-2; D call uncertain. This CDR3 spans 14 amino acids. Trimming took off 4 bases at V and 9 bases at J, with 19 bases between the two ends. Germline values: CDR1 SGHRS, CDR2 YFSETQ. The CDR3, as DNA: TGCGCCAGCAGCCCTCATGCCGGGGAAGGCCGCTACACCTTC. Residues: CASSPHAGEGRYTF.

The chain employs TRBV7-2 and TRBJ1-2; weak D call: TRBD1 (6 bases). The CDR3 contains 15 residues. V lost 5 bases and J 5 bases, leaving 18 bases between the germline ends. Per the germline V gene, CDR1 is SGHTA and CDR2 is FQGNSA. The CDR3 region has the DNA TGTGCCAGCAGCGTCACGTCTGGGACACAATATGGCTACACCTTC. Its protein is CASSVTSGTQYGYTF.

The rearrangement links TRBV20-1 to TRBJ2-3; D possibly corresponds to TRBD1 (5 bases). CDR1 is DFQATT and CDR2 is SNEGSKA in the germline V gene (reference sequence). V was pared by 6 bases and J by 10 bases, with 26 bases between. This CDR3 has 15 residues. CDR3 DNA sequence: TGCAGTGCCACAGAAGGGGCCCTCACCGGATTAGCGCAGTATTTT. Encoded protein: CSATEGALTGLAQYF.

This clonotype was observed a handful of times. The rearrangement links TRBV20-1 to TRBJ2-5; D unclear. Germline-derived CDR1 and CDR2 are DFQATT and SNEGSKA (reference sequence). The germline V and J ends were trimmed by 4 bases and 5 bases, with 23 bases remaining between them. CDR3 length equals 16 residues. CDR3 nucleotide sequence: TGCAGTGCTAACGACGTCGACATTTCAAGGGCGGAGACCCAGTACTTC. It encodes CSANDVDISRAETQYF.

V is TRBV5-1 and J is TRBJ2-7; 9 nucleotides align to TRBD1. Germline values: CDR1 SGHRS, CDR2 YFSETQ. CDR3 size: 15 residues. Unmatched junction bases numbered 7, after V lost 2 bases and J lost 4 bases. Here the CDR3 DNA reads TGCGCCAGCAGCTTAGTCGACAGGGGGGGATACGAGCAGTACTTC. It translates to CASSLVDRGGYEQYF.

This chain uses TRBV25-1 with TRBJ2-3; D could derive from TRBD1 or TRBD2 (5 bases each). The germline CDR1 and CDR2 sequences are MGHDK and SYGVNS. This CDR3 is built from 16 residues. The V end lost 4 bases, the J end lost 1 base, and 15 bases lay between the germline ends. The chain's CDR3 is CASSGVLGTGTDTQYF. The CDR3, as DNA: TGTGCCAGCAGTGGTGTGTTAGGGACGGGCACAGATACGCAGTATTTT.

This chain's CDR3 is CASSAQAGAYEQYF. The CDR3 DNA is TGCGCCAGCAGCGCTCAAGCGGGGGCCTACGAGCAGTACTTC. The V gene is TRBV5-1, the J gene TRBJ2-7; the match to TRBD2 covers 8 bases. The CDR3 runs 14 residues. J lost 2 bases, V lost 4 bases, and 5 bases had no gene match. The germline V gene encodes CDR1 SGHRS and CDR2 YFSETQ.

In this sample, this clonotype turned up a few times. The chain is built from TRBV18 and TRBJ1-1; D is undetermined. V was trimmed by 1 base and J by 0 bases, leaving 9 bases between them. CDR3 length: 15 amino acids. Germline V gives CDR1 KGHSH, CDR2 LQKENI. The CDR3 nucleotides read TGTGCCAGCTCACCACGTGAGGTCTTGAACACTGAAGCTTTCTTT. This encodes CASSPREVLNTEAFF.

J is TRBJ1-4 and V is TRBV19, with a weak D call TRBD1 (5 bases). Germline V lookup: CDR1 LNHDA, CDR2 SQIVND (reference sequence). This CDR3 contains 13 residues. Deletions cut 0 bases from V and 17 bases from J, with 16 bases between. CDR3 bases: TGTGCCAGTAGTATAGATTTCCCAGGGCTCAATTTTTTT. Translating gives CASSIDFPGLNFF.

The rearrangement links TRBV14 to TRBJ2-7, with D uncertain. Germline lookup yields CDR1 SGHDN and CDR2 FVKESK. This CDR3 region has 13 residues. The germline V and J ends were trimmed by 3 bases and 3 bases, with 9 bases remaining between them. The CDR3 spells CASSHGQVYEQYF. The CDR3 DNA reads as TGTGCCAGCAGCCACGGGCAGGTCTACGAGCAGTACTTC.

The chain links TRBV7-6 to TRBJ2-2, with D unclear. The CDR3 runs 13 residues. V was cut by 4 bases and J by 6 bases, with 9 bases left in between. The germline V gene has CDR1 SGHVS and CDR2 FNYEAQ. CDR3 DNA: TGTGCCAGCAGCTCGGATGGGGCCGGGGAGCTGTTTTTT. It specifies CASSSDGAGELFF.

This clonotype was seen more than once but under ten times. The chain has TRBV7-2 and TRBJ2-1; D uncertain. Trimming took off 5 bases at V and 5 bases at J, with 7 bases between the two ends. The CDR3 loop spans 12 amino acids. The germline V gene has CDR1 SGHTA and CDR2 FQGNSA. The CDR3 nucleotides read TGTGCCAGCAGCACCCCAGACAATGAGCAGTTCTTC. Protein: CASSTPDNEQFF. Drawing the rest from reference TRBV7-2 and TRBJ2-1, the complete variable domain is GAGVSQSPSNKVTEKGKDVELRCDPISGHTALYWYRQSLGQGLEFLIYFQGNSAPDKSGLPSDRFSAERTGGSVSTLTIQRTQQEDSAVYLCASSTPDNEQFFGPGTRLTVL.

In this sample, this clonotype turned up many times. The rearrangement links TRBV5-1 to TRBJ2-1, with TRBD2 matching over 10 bases. This CDR3 contains 14 residues. Germline V gene sequence: CDR1 SGHRS, CDR2 YFSETQ. J lost 8 bases, V lost 4 bases, and 6 bases had no gene match. CDR3 amino acids: CASSPGLAIYEQFF. Here the CDR3 DNA reads TGCGCCAGCAGCCCGGGACTAGCGATCTATGAGCAGTTCTTC.

The chain combines TRBV6-5 with TRBJ2-1, with D possibly TRBD2 on 7 matching bases. Per germline, CDR1 MNHEY and CDR2 SVGAGI. The V and J ends lost 0 bases and 7 bases respectively, with 13 bases between them. The CDR3 sequence is 15 residues long. CDR3 sequence reads: CASSYSWGRGNEQFF. The CDR3, as DNA: TGTGCCAGCAGTTACTCGTGGGGGCGGGGGAATGAGCAGTTCTTC.